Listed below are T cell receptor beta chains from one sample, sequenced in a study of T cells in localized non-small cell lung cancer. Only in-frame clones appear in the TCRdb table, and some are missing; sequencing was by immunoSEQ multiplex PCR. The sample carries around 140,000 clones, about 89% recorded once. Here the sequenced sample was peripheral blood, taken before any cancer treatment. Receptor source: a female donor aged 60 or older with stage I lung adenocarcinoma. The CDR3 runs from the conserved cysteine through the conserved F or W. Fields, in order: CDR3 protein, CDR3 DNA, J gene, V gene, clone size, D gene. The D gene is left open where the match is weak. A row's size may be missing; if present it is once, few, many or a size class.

CASSPGPPNTGELFF | TGTGCCAGCAGCCCGGGACCCCCGAACACCGGGGAGCTGTTTTTT | TRBJ2-2 | TRBV5-4 | - | -
CASSTSGSFTDTQYF | TGTGCCAGCAGCACTAGCGGGAGCTTCACAGATACGCAGTATTTT | TRBJ2-3 | TRBV6-1 | - | TRBD2
CASSQLGGGRRNYGYTF | TGTGCCAGCAGCCAACTTGGCGGGGGGAGGAGGAACTATGGCTACACCTTC | TRBJ1-2 | TRBV4-2 | - | -
CASSYGASGLNTGELFF | TGTGCCAGCAGCTATGGGGCTAGCGGGTTAAACACCGGGGAGCTGTTTTTT | TRBJ2-2 | TRBV7-9 | - | TRBD2
CASSGRDAREKLFF | TGTGCCAGCAGCGGCCGGGATGCCCGAGAAAAACTGTTTTTT | TRBJ1-4 | TRBV11-2 | - | -
CASSLDVAGAQYF | TGTGCCAGCAGCTTAGATGTAGCCGGGGCCCAGTACTTC | TRBJ2-5 | TRBV11-2 | - | -
CASSLSLDGYTF | TGTGCCAGCAGCTTGAGTCTTGACGGCTACACCTTC | TRBJ1-2 | TRBV13 | - | -
CASSEGQGVIGELFF | TGCGCCAGCAGCGAGGGACAGGGCGTCATCGGGGAGCTGTTTTTT | TRBJ2-2 | TRBV5-1 | - | TRBD1
CASSSRTGADTEAFF | TGTGCCAGTAGTTCTAGGACAGGGGCTGACACTGAAGCTTTCTTT | TRBJ1-1 | TRBV19 | - | TRBD1
CASSLAGADTQYF | TGTGCCAGCAGCTTGGCCGGTGCAGATACGCAGTATTTT | TRBJ2-3 | TRBV5-4 | - | -
CASSERGGETQYF | TGCGCCAGCAGCGAACGGGGAGGAGAGACCCAGTACTTC | TRBJ2-5 | TRBV5-1 | - | -
CASSRGDRATDYGYTF | TGTGCCAGCAGCCGCGGGGACCGAGCAACGGACTATGGCTACACCTTC | TRBJ1-2 | TRBV5-4 | - | -
CASSGLAGGGELFF | TGTGCCAGCAGCGGACTAGCGGGAGGGGGGGAGCTGTTTTTT | TRBJ2-2 | TRBV6-5 | - | TRBD2
CASSRAHKETQYF | TGTGCCAGCAGCCGCGCGCACAAGGAGACCCAGTACTTC | TRBJ2-5 | TRBV6-5 | - | -
CASSLSRGGEKLFF | TGTGCCAGCAGCTTGTCCAGGGGAGGTGAAAAACTGTTTTTT | TRBJ1-4 | TRBV5-4 | - | -
CASSFMQVAYNSPLHF | TGTGCCAGCAGTTTTATGCAGGTTGCCTATAATTCACCCCTCCACTTT | TRBJ1-6 | TRBV28 | - | -
CASSQGQGDEQYF | TGTGCCAGCAGTCAGGGACAGGGGGACGAGCAGTACTTC | TRBJ2-7 | TRBV2 | - | TRBD1
CASSSVQGEGVLGQETQYF | TGTGCCAGCAGCTCGGTCCAGGGAGAAGGGGTATTAGGTCAAGAGACCCAGTACTTC | TRBJ2-5 | TRBV7-9 | - | -
CASSLEGSGSFQETQYF | TGTGCCAGCAGCTTGGAGGGTAGCGGGAGTTTCCAAGAGACCCAGTACTTC | TRBJ2-5 | TRBV5-6 | - | TRBD2
CASSPAGAGGWADTQYF | TGTGCCAGCAGCCCCGCAGGAGCGGGAGGGTGGGCAGATACGCAGTATTTT | TRBJ2-3 | TRBV7-2 | - | TRBD2
CASRQQGSNIQYF | TGTGCCAGCAGACAACAGGGCTCCAACATTCAGTACTTC | TRBJ2-4 | TRBV5-4 | - | -
CATGNTPYEQYF | TGTGCCACGGGAAACACCCCCTACGAGCAGTACTTC | TRBJ2-7 | TRBV14 | - | -
CAWSNYGANVLTF | TGTGCCTGGAGCAACTATGGGGCCAACGTCCTGACTTTC | TRBJ2-6 | TRBV30 | - | -
CASSALDGNYGYTF | TGTGCCAGCAGCGCCCTGGACGGGAACTATGGCTACACCTTC | TRBJ1-2 | TRBV5-5 | - | -
CASKPTSGTDTQYF | TGTGCCAGCAAACCGACTAGCGGGACAGATACGCAGTATTTT | TRBJ2-3 | TRBV6-1 | - | TRBD2
CASSIRGSWETQYF | TGTGCCAGCAGCATACGGGGGTCTTGGGAGACCCAGTACTTC | TRBJ2-5 | TRBV9 | few | -
CASRGDSRISGANVLTF | TGTGCCAGTCGGGGGGACAGCAGGATTTCTGGGGCCAACGTCCTGACTTTC | TRBJ2-6 | TRBV19 | - | -
CASSPWLAGGFSYNEQFF | TGTGCCAGCAGTCCCTGGTTAGCGGGAGGCTTCTCCTACAATGAGCAGTTCTTC | TRBJ2-1 | TRBV27 | - | TRBD2
CASSLVAENIQYF | TGTGCCAGCAGCTTGGTGGCCGAAAACATTCAGTACTTC | TRBJ2-4 | TRBV5-4 | - | -
CATAPPGHTYYNEQFF | TGTGCCACCGCACCCCCGGGACACACTTATTACAATGAGCAGTTCTTC | TRBJ2-1 | TRBV28 | - | -
CASSRYGVQETQYF | TGTGCCAGCAGTCGATACGGGGTCCAAGAGACCCAGTACTTC | TRBJ2-5 | TRBV7-2 | - | -
CSVGHQNYGYTF | TGCAGCGTTGGACATCAAAACTATGGCTACACCTTC | TRBJ1-2 | TRBV29-1 | once | -
CASSLSIPGGEAFF | TGTGCCAGCAGCTTGTCAATCCCCGGCGGTGAAGCTTTCTTT | TRBJ1-1 | TRBV7-9 | - | -
CAIRGLAPETQYF | TGTGCCATCAGGGGACTAGCCCCAGAGACCCAGTACTTC | TRBJ2-5 | TRBV10-3 | - | TRBD2
CASSLGVLGGGYTF | TGTGCCAGCAGCTTAGGGGTTTTGGGAGGGGGCTACACCTTC | TRBJ1-2 | TRBV7-3 | - | -
CASKGTTNNEQFF | TGTGCCAGTAAAGGGACTACGAACAATGAGCAGTTCTTC | TRBJ2-1 | TRBV19 | - | TRBD2
CASSKVQDRGGHTEAFF | TGTGCCAGCAGCAAAGTCCAGGACAGGGGAGGGCACACTGAAGCTTTCTTT | TRBJ1-1 | TRBV21-1 | - | -
CASSSGLGGPQHF | TGTGCCAGCAGCTCAGGCCTCGGCGGGCCCCAGCATTTT | TRBJ1-5 | TRBV5-4 | - | -
CASSRGVHDYEQYF | TGTGCCAGTAGTCGGGGGGTACACGACTACGAGCAGTACTTC | TRBJ2-7 | TRBV19 | - | TRBD2
CASSLGQPSNYGYTF | TGCGCCAGCAGCTTGGGACAGCCCTCTAACTATGGCTACACCTTC | TRBJ1-2 | TRBV5-1 | - | -
CSVAGGVNQIKAFF | TGCAGCGTTGCAGGGGGCGTAAACCAGATTAAAGCTTTCTTT | TRBJ1-1 | TRBV29-1 | - | TRBD1
CASRKTGYNEQFF | TGTGCCAGCCGAAAGACAGGCTACAATGAGCAGTTCTTC | TRBJ2-1 | TRBV28 | - | -
CAWTPPSPSTDTQYF | TGTGCCTGGACCCCTCCCTCGCCGAGCACAGATACGCAGTATTTT | TRBJ2-3 | TRBV30 | - | -
CASSFSHDYRGLGAFF | TGTGCCAGCAGTTTCAGCCACGACTACAGGGGGCTAGGAGCTTTCTTT | TRBJ1-1 | TRBV28 | - | TRBD1
CASSDPGQGAGEQYF | TGTGCCAGCAGTGACCCGGGACAGGGGGCTGGGGAGCAGTACTTC | TRBJ2-7 | TRBV25-1 | few | TRBD1
CASSLDRGVYGYTF | TGTGCCAGCAGCCTCGACAGGGGAGTATATGGCTACACCTTC | TRBJ1-2 | TRBV5-4 | - | TRBD1
CASSTQRRDPIF | TGTGCCAGCAGTACACAGCGCCGGGACCCCATTTTT | TRBJ1-4 | TRBV28 | - | -
CASSHYGGSADTQYF | TGCGCCAGCAGCCATTATGGGGGGAGCGCAGATACGCAGTATTTT | TRBJ2-3 | TRBV4-1 | - | -
CASSELERSTDTQYF | TGTGCCAGCAGTGAGCTAGAGCGGAGCACAGATACGCAGTATTTT | TRBJ2-3 | TRBV6-1 | - | -